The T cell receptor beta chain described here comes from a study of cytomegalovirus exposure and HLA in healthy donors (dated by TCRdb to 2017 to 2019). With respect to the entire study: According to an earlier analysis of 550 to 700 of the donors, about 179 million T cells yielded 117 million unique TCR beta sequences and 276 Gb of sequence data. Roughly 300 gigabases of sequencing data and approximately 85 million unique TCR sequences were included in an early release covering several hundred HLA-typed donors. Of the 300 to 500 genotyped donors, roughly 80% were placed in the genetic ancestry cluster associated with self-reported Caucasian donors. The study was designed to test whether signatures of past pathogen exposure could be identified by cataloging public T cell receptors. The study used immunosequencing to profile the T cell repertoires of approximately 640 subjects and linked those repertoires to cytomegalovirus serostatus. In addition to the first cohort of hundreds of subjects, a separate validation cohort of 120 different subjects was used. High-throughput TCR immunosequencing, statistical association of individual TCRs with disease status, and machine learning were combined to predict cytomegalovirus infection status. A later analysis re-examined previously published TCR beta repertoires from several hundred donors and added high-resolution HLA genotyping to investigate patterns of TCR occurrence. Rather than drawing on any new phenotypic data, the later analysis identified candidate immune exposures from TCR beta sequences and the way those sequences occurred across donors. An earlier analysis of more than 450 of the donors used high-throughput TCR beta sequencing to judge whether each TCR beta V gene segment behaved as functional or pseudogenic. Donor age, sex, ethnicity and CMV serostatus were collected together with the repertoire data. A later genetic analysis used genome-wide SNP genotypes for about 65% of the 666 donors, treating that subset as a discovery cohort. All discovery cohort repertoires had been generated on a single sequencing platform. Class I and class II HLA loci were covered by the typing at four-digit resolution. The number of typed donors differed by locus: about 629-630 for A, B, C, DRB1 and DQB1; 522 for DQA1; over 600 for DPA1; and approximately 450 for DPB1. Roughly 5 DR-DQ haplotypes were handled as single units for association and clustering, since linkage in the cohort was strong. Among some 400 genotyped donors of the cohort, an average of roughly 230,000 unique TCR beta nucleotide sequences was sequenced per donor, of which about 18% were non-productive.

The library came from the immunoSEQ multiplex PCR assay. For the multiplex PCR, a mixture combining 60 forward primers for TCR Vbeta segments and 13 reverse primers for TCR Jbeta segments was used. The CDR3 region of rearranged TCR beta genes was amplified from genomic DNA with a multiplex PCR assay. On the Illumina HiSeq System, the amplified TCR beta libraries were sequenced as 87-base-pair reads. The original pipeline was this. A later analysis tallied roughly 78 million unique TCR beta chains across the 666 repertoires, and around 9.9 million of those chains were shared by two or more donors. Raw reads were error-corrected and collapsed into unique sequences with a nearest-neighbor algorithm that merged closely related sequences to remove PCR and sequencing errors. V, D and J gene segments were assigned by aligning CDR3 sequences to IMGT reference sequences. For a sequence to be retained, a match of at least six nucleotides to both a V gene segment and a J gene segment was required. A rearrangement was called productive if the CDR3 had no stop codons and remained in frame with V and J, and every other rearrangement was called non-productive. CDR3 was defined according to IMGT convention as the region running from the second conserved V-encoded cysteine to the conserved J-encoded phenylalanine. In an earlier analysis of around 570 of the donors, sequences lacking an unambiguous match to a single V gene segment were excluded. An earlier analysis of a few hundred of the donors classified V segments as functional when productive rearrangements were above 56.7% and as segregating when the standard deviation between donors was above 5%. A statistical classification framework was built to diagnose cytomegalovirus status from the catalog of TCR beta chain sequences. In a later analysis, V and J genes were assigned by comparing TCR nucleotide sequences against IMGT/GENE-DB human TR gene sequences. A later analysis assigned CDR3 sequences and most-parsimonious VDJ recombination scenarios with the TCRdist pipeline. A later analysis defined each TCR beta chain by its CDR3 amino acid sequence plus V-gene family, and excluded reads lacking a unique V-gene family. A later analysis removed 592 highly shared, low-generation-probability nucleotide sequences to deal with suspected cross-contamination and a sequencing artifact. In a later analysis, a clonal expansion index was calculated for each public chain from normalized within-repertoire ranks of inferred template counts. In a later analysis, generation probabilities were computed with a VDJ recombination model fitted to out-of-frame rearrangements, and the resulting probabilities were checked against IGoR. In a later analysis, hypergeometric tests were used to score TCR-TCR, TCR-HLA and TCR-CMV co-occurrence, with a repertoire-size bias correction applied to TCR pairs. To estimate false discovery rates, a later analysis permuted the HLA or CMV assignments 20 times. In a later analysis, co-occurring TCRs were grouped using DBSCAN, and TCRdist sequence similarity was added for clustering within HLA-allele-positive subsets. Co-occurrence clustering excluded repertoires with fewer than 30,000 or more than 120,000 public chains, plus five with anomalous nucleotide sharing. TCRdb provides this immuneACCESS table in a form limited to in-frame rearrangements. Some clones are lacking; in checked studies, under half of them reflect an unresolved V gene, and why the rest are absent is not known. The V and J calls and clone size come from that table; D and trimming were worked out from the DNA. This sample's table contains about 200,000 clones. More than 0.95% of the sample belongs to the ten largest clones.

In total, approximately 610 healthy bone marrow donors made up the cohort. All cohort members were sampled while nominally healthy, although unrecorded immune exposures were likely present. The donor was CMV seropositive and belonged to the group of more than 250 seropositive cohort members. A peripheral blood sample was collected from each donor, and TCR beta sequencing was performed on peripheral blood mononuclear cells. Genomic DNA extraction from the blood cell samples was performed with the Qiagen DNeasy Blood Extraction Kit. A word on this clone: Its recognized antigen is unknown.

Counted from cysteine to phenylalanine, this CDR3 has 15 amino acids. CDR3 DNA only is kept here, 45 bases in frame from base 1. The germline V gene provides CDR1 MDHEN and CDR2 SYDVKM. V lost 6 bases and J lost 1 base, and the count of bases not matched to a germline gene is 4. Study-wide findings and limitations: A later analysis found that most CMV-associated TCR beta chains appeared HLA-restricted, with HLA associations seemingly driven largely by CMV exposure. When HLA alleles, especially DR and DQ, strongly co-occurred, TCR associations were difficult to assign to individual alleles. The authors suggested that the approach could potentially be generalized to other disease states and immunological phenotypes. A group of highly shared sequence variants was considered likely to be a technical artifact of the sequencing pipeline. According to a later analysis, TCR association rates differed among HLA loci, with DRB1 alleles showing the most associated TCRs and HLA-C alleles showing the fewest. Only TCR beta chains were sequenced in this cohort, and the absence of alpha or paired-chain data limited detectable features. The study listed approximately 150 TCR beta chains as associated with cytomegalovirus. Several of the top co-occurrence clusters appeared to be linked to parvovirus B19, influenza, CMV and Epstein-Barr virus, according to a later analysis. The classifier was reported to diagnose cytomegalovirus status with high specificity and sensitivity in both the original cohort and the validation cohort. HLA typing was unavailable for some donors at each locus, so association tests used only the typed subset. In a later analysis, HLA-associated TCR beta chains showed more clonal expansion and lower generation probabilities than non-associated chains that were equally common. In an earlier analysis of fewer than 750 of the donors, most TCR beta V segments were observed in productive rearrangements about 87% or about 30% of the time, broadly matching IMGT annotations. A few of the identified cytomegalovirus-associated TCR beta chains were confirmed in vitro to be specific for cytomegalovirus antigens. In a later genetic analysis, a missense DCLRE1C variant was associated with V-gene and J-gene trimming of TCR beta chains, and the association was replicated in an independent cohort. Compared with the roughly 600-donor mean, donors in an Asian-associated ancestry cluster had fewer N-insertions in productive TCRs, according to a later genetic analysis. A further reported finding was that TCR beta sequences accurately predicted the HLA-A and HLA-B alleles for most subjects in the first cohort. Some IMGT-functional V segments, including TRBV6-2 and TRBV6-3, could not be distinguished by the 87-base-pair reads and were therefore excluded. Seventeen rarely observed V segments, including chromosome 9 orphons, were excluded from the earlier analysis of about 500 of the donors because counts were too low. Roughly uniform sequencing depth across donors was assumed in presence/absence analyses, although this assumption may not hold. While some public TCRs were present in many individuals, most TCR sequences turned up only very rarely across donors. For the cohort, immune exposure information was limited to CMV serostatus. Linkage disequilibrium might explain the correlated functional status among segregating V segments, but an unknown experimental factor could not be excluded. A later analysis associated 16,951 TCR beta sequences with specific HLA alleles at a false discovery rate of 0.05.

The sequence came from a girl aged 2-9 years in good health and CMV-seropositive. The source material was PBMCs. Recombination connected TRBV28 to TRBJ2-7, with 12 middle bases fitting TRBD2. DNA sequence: TGTGCCAGCAGCAGGACTAGCGGGGTTTCCTACGAGCAGTACTTC. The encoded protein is CASSRTSGVSYEQYF. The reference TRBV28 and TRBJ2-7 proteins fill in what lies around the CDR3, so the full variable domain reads DVKVTQSSRYLVKRTGEKVFLECVQDMDHENMFWYRQDPGLGLRLIYFSYDVKMKEKGDIPEGYSVSREKKERFSLILESASTNQTSMYLCASSRTSGVSYEQYFGPGTRLTVT.